This record concerns one TCR beta chain sequence. Antigen unknown. This entry comes from a study of T cell clones after liver transplantation. About the research overall: TCRbeta sequencing after a pre-transplant mixed lymphocyte reaction identified graft-donor-reactive clones, later tracked in post-transplant blood.

Assay used: immunoSEQ multiplex PCR; TCRdb lists only in-frame clones, some missing. Of roughly 80,000 clones detected, over 65% appear once; the ten largest clones hold about 2.5%. Trimming took 0 bases from V and 0 from J, leaving 13 bases between them. The CDR3 consists of 17 residues. The germline CDR1 and CDR2 sequences are SGHNT and YYREEE (reference sequence). Study observations and caveats: Post-transplant time points were not standardized, so conclusions are preliminary.

Sequences were derived from CD4+ T cells from blood, sampled at the 22-month timepoint. The TCR originated in a human patient who received a liver transplant. The graft donor may have contributed some T cells. J is TRBJ2-1 and V is TRBV5-4; D is perhaps TRBD1 (6 bases). CDR3 nucleotide sequence: TGTGCCAGCAGCTTGGAGACAGGCCCTAGCTCCTACAATGAGCAGTTCTTC. Its protein is CASSLETGPSSYNEQFF.